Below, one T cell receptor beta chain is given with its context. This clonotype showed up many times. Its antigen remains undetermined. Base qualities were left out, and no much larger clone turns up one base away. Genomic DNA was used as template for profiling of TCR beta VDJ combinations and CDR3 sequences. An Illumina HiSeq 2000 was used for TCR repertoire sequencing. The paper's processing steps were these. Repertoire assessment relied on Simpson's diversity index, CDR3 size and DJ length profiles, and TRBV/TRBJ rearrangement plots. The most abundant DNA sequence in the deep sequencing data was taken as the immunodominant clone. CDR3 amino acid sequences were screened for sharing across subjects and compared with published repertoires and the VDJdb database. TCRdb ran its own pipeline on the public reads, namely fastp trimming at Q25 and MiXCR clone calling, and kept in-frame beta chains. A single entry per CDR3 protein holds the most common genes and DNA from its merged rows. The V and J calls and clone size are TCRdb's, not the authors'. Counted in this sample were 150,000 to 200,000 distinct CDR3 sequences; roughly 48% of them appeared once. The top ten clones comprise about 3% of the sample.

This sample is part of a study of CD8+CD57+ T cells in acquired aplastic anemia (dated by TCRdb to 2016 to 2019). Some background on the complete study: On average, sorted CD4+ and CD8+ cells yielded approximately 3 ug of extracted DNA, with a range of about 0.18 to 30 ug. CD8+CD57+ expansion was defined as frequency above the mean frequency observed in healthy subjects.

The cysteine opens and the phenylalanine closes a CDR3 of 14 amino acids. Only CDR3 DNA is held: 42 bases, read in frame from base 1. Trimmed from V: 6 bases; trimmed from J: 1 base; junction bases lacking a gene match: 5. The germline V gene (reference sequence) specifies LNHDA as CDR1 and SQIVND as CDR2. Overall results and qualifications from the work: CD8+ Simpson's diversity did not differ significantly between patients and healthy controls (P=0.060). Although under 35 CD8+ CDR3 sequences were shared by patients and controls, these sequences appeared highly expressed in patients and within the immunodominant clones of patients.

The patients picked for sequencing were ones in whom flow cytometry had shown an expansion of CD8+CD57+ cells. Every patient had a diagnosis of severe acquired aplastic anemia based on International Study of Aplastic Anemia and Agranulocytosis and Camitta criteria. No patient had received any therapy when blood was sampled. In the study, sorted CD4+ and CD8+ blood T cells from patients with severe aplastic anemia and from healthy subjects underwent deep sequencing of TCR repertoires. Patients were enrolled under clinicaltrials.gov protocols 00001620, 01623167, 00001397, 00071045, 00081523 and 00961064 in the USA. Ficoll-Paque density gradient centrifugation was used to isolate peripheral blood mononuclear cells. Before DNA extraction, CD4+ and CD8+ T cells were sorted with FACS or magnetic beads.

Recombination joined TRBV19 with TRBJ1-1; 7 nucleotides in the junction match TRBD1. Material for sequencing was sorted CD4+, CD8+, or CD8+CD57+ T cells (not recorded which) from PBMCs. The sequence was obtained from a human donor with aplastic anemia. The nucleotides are TGTGCCAGTAGCTCCGGACAGGCGAACACTGAAGCTTTCTTT. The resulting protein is CASSSGQANTEAFF.